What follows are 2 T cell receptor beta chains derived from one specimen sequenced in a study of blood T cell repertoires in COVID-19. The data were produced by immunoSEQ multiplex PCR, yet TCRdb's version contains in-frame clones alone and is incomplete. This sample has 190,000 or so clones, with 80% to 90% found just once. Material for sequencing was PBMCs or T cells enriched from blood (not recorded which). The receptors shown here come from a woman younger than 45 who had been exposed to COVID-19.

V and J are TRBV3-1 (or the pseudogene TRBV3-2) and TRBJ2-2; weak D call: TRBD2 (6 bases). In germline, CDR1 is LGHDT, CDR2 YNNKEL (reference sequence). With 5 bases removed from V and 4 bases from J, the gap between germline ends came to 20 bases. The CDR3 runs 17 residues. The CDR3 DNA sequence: TGTGCCAGCAGCTATTTAGGAGGGCCCGCGGGCACCGGGGAGCTGTTTTTT. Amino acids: CASSYLGGPAGTGELFF.

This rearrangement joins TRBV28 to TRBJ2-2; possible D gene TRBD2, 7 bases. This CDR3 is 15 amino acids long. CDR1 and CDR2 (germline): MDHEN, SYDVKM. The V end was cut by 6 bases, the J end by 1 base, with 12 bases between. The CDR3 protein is CASRGGGLNTGELFF. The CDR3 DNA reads TGTGCCAGCAGAGGGGGGGGATTGAACACCGGGGAGCTGTTTTTT.